Sequencing of this TCR beta chain was carried out in a study of response to subunit inactivated influenza vaccine. Whole-study results and caveats: Few additional T cells are recruited per seasonal influenza vaccination, authors suggested.

A single record per CDR3 protein comes from TCRdb applying MiXCR to the RT-PCR reads. The sample includes around 570,000 distinct CDR3 sequences, under 9% of them seen just once. This clonotype appeared many times. Antigen: not known. In germline, CDR1 is ENHRY, CDR2 SYGVKD. The CDR3 totals 15 residues. The junction had 8 bases not matched to a gene; V was cut back by 5 bases and J by 6 bases. The V call is TRBV10-3, the J call TRBJ2-1; 9 positions match TRBD2. The receptor comes from a man aged 50 to 69 who received an inactivated influenza vaccine. The specimen was PBMCs from blood, collected roughly 24 months after vaccination. The CDR3 DNA reads TGTGCCATCAGTCCAGGGGCGGGGGGGCCCAATGAGCAGTTCTTC. Translated: CAISPGAGGPNEQFF.